These 11 T cell receptor beta chains were sequenced from one sample in a study of T cells in Graves' hyperthyroidism and ophthalmopathy. From RNA transcripts, TCR beta CDR3 regions were amplified. Using the HTBI primer set, a first-round RT-PCR was run on the TCR CDR3. TCRdb fed the multiplex PCR reads into MiXCR, producing one record per CDR3 protein. The sample records 300,000 to 450,000 distinct CDR3 sequences, about 15% being singletons. The sequencing sample was made of blood. Every receptor here comes from a woman aged 25-40 years with Graves' hyperthyroidism.

V usage is TRBV7-3 and J usage is TRBJ2-1; no firm D call. V gave up 3 bases and J gave up 4 bases, with 7 bases separating them. This CDR3 is built from 13 residues. Germline V lookup: CDR1 SGHTA, CDR2 FQGTGA. The chain's CDR3 is CASSFTTYNEQFF. CDR3 DNA sequence: TGTGCCAGCAGCTTCACGACATACAATGAGCAGTTCTTC.

This clonotype was detected many times. The V call is TRBV5-1, the J call TRBJ2-2; TRBD1 is a possible D gene (5 bases). Germline V gene sequence: CDR1 SGHRS, CDR2 YFSETQ. This CDR3 has 15 residues. The V and J ends lost 0 bases and 4 bases respectively, with 10 bases between them. The CDR3 region is CASSLVGVGTGELFF. CDR3 DNA sequence: TGCGCCAGCAGCTTGGTAGGGGTCGGCACCGGGGAGCTGTTTTTT.

This clonotype was recorded at least ten times. The V call is TRBV3-1, the J call TRBJ2-7, with TRBD1 as a possible D gene (5 bases). Trimming shortened V by 4 bases and J by 5 bases, and 21 bases separated the two germline ends. Germline V gene sequence: CDR1 LGHDT, CDR2 YNNKEL (reference sequence). CDR3 length equals 16 residues. CDR3 sequence (DNA): TGTGCCAGCAGCCCCGTCGGCCAGGACAAAGGTGACGAGCAGTACTTC. It translates to CASSPVGQDKGDEQYF.

This clonotype was recorded many times. J is TRBJ2-5 and V is TRBV3-1, with D maybe TRBD2 (6 bases). The germline V gene has CDR1 LGHDT and CDR2 YNNKEL (reference sequence). The CDR3 is 16 amino acids. V lost 1 base and J 3 bases, leaving 15 bases between the germline ends. The chain's CDR3 is CASSQGIPGVEETQYF. The CDR3 coding sequence is TGTGCCAGCAGCCAAGGCATCCCGGGAGTAGAAGAGACCCAGTACTTC.

This clonotype occurred many times. The chain links TRBV6-1 to TRBJ2-7; D could derive from TRBD1 or TRBD2 (5 bases each). The CDR3 totals 15 residues. The germline V gene has CDR1 MNHNS and CDR2 SASEGT. Trimming stripped 6 bases from V and 2 bases from J, with 17 bases between. For the CDR3, the DNA is TGTGCCAGCAGCTCCGGGACGCAGATCCCCTACGAGCAGTACTTC. Its protein product is CASSSGTQIPYEQYF.

In its sample, this clonotype was seen many times. The genes are TRBV2 and TRBJ1-4; tentative D call: TRBD1 (5 bases). Trimming stripped 4 bases from V and 5 bases from J, with 11 bases between. Germline values: CDR1 SNHLY, CDR2 FYNNEI. The CDR3 loop spans 14 amino acids. The CDR3 nucleotides are TGTGCCAGCAGTGTCCGTCGGGGGAATGAAAAACTGTTTTTT. Its protein product is CASSVRRGNEKLFF.

This rearrangement joins TRBV28 to TRBJ2-7; D gene ambiguous. This CDR3 region has 13 residues. Germline CDR1 is MDHEN and CDR2 is SYDVKM. V was cut by 7 bases and J by 2 bases, with 12 bases left in between. The CDR3 spells CASIPGPAYEQYF. The DNA for the CDR3 is TGTGCCAGCATCCCCGGGCCCGCCTACGAGCAGTACTTC.

V usage is TRBV20-1 and J usage is TRBJ2-1, with D possibly matching TRBD1 (6 bases). From germline, CDR1 is DFQATT and CDR2 SNEGSKA (reference sequence). The CDR3 covers 16 residues. V dropped 1 base and J dropped 4 bases, with 17 bases sitting between them. Here the CDR3 reads CSARVWGQAEYNEQFF. The CDR3, as DNA: TGCAGTGCTAGAGTTTGGGGACAAGCGGAATACAATGAGCAGTTCTTC.

There are many counts of this clonotype. This sequence joins TRBV7-3 and TRBJ2-7; D is possibly TRBD1 or TRBD2 (5 bases each). CDR1 and CDR2 (germline): SGHTA, FQGTGA. The V end lost 5 bases, the J end lost 6 bases, and 29 bases lay between the germline ends. This CDR3 is 18 amino acids long. The CDR3 spells CASSPQGRNRLEVGEQYF. Here the CDR3 DNA reads TGTGCCAGCAGCCCCCAGGGACGGAACCGGTTGGAGGTAGGCGAGCAGTACTTC.

This clonotype has ten or more counts. The V call is TRBV4-2, the J call TRBJ2-3, with D possibly matching TRBD1 (5 bases). This CDR3 contains 13 residues. Germline V gene sequence: CDR1 LGHNA, CDR2 YNFKEQ. The V and J ends lost 0 bases and 6 bases respectively, with 7 bases between them. CDR3 sequence (DNA): TGTGCCAGCAGCCAAGATACAGGCGATACGCAGTATTTT. This codes for CASSQDTGDTQYF.

This clonotype was detected ten times or more. The chain links TRBV12-3 or TRBV12-4 to TRBJ1-5; unclear D gene. The length of the CDR3 is 13 residues. Trimming cost V 5 bases and J 3 bases, with 8 bases left between them. CDR3: CASSAHTNQPQHF. The CDR3 nucleotides are TGTGCCAGCAGTGCCCATACCAATCAGCCCCAGCATTTT.